These T cell receptor beta chains were read from a single sample in a study of early T cells in non-severe SARS-CoV-2 infection. From the 5' RACE reads, TCRdb called clonotypes with MiXCR, one entry per CDR3 protein. The sample consists of roughly 28,000 distinct CDR3 sequences, almost 4.5% of them appearing once. The sequenced sample consisted of whole blood. The receptors derive from an adult who was a healthcare worker with PCR-confirmed SARS-CoV-2 infection or an uninfected control (not recorded which). CDR3s include the opening cysteine and the closing phenylalanine or tryptophan. D genes are given only for firm matches. Clone size appears in some rows only: once, few, many, or a class for an expanded clone.

j_call d_call clone_size v_call cdr3_nt cdr3_aa
TRBJ2-1 - many TRBV18 TGTGCCAGCTCAAAGGAGACCGGGCCCAATGAGCAGTTCTTC CASSKETGPNEQFF
TRBJ2-4 - - TRBV28 TGTGCCAGCAGTCCCGGACAGCCCTTAGCCAAAAACATTCAGTACTTC CASSPGQPLAKNIQYF
TRBJ1-5 - many TRBV5-1 TGCGCCAGCAGCTATACAGGCGGTCAGCCCCAGCATTTT CASSYTGGQPQHF
TRBJ1-1 - many TRBV10-3 TGTGCCATCAGTACTAACCGGGACAACACTGAAGCTTTCTTT CAISTNRDNTEAFF
TRBJ2-5 TRBD2 many TRBV7-6 TGTGCCAGCAGCCTTAGGACTAGCGGAGGTCAAGAGACCCAGTACTTC CASSLRTSGGQETQYF
TRBJ2-1 - few TRBV6-6 TGTGCCAGCAGTCCTGGAGAGGGTTACACCTACAATGAGCAGTTCTTC CASSPGEGYTYNEQFF
TRBJ2-3 TRBD2 many TRBV12-3/TRBV12-4 TGTGCCAGCAGTCCCCTAGCGGGGGTCGGCACAGATACGCAGTATTTT CASSPLAGVGTDTQYF
TRBJ1-5 TRBD1 many TRBV7-9 TGTGCCAGCAGCCCTGGGACAGGGGGACAGCCCCAGCATTTT CASSPGTGGQPQHF
TRBJ2-7 - many TRBV20-1 TGCAGTTTCCCCGCCGGCGGGGAGCAGTACTTC CSFPAGGEQYF
TRBJ2-7 TRBD2 many TRBV6-5 TGTGCCAGCAGTTCCCTAGCGGGGGGTTACGAGCAGTACTTC CASSSLAGGYEQYF
TRBJ2-1 TRBD2 many TRBV4-3 TGCGCCAGCAGCCAAGAGCTAGCGGGGGGATACAATGAGCAGTTCTTC CASSQELAGGYNEQFF
TRBJ2-5 TRBD1 many TRBV9 TGTGCCAGCAGCGTAGGGGGACAGGAATACGAAGAGACCCAGTACTTC CASSVGGQEYEETQYF
TRBJ1-1 - many TRBV20-1 TGCAGTGCTAGCAGGGACTCGAACACTGAAGCTTTCTTT CSASRDSNTEAFF
TRBJ2-7 TRBD1 many TRBV30 TGTGCCTGGAGTGGGGACAGTTCCTACGAGCAGTACTTC CAWSGDSSYEQYF
TRBJ2-2 - many TRBV3-2 TGTGCCAGCAGCCAAGATAGGGTCCGGGGCCCAGACACCGGGGAGCTGTTTTTT CASSQDRVRGPDTGELFF